The 18 T cell receptor beta chains presented below share a single source sample, sequenced in a study of beta chain features in type 1 diabetes. Investigators reverse transcribed all isolated RNA, so they sequenced expressed TCRB transcripts. Assay used: immunoSEQ multiplex PCR; TCRdb lists only in-frame clones, some missing. The sample shows about 220,000 clones, around 9.9% of them seen only once. Sequencing was done on a sample of central memory CD4+ T cells from blood. These receptor sequences come from a young man in good health.

V is TRBV29-1 and J is TRBJ2-1; 9 bases fit TRBD1. This CDR3 contains 15 residues. Germline-derived CDR1 and CDR2 are SQVTM and ANQGSEA. The trim removed 6 bases at V and 8 bases at J, leaving 14 bases unmatched. CDR3 DNA sequence: TGCAGCGTCGGACAGGGGTCACGGGCGAGCGATGAGCAGTTCTTC. Its protein is CSVGQGSRASDEQFF.

The chain has TRBV20-1 and TRBJ2-1; D is unresolved. The CDR3 has 10 amino acids. CDR1 and CDR2 from the germline V gene are DFQATT and SNEGSKA (reference sequence). V lost 3 bases, J lost 10 bases, and 7 bases lay in between. Written as DNA, the CDR3 is TGCAGTGCTAGGGCCAGGGAGCAGTTCTTC. Translation: CSARAREQFF.

This clone was seen ten or more times. This sample includes further DNA sequences coding for the same CDR3. The V and J genes are TRBV7-3 and TRBJ2-4; D call uncertain. The germline CDR1 and CDR2 sequences are SGHTA and FQGTGA. Deletions cut 5 bases from V and 11 bases from J, with 16 bases between. This CDR3 contains 13 residues. Here the CDR3 reads CASSPGGQSVQYF. The CDR3 nucleotides are TGTGCCAGCAGCCCAGGTGGGCAGAGCGTTCAGTACTTC.

In this sample, this clone turned up a few times. This chain uses TRBV10-1 with TRBJ2-3, with 9 nucleotides matching TRBD1. This CDR3 is built from 17 residues. Germline-derived CDR1 and CDR2 are WNHNN and SYGVQD (reference sequence). V dropped 1 base and J dropped 0; count of bases not matched to a gene: 5. CDR3 bases: TGCGCCAGCAGTGAGTTCCCGGGACAGGGAAGCACAGATACGCAGTATTTT. It translates to CASSEFPGQGSTDTQYF.

This clone has just a few counts. J is TRBJ2-1 and V is TRBV18; D possibly corresponds to TRBD1 (5 bases). There are 13 residues in the CDR3. The V gene's germline CDR1 is KGHSH and CDR2 LQKENI. V shed 2 bases and J shed 7 bases, with 9 bases lying between them. In DNA, the CDR3 is TGTGCCAGCTCACCAATTTCAGGGAATGAGCAGTTCTTC. The encoded protein is CASSPISGNEQFF. Based on the CDR3 plus reference TRBV18 and TRBJ2-1, the full variable domain is NAGVMQNPRHLVRRRGQEARLRCSPMKGHSHVYWYRQLPEEGLKFMVYLQKENIIDESGMPKERFSAEFPKEGPSILRIQQVVRGDSAAYFCASSPISGNEQFFGPGTRLTVL.

This clone was recorded many times. This CDR3 is CAWSVLGSGGLDEQFF. The DNA for the CDR3 is TGTGCCTGGAGTGTCCTCGGTAGCGGGGGATTGGATGAGCAGTTCTTC. V gene TRBV30 combines with J gene TRBJ2-1; 9 positions match TRBD2. The length of the CDR3 is 16 residues. Germline V lookup: CDR1 GTSNPN, CDR2 SVGIG (reference sequence). V was clipped by 0 bases and J by 8 bases; unmatched bases: 11. Filled out from reference TRBV30 and TRBJ2-1, the complete variable domain reads SQTIHQWPATLVQPVGSPLSLECTVEGTSNPNLYWYRQAAGRGLQLLFYSVGIGQISSEVPQNLSASRPQDRQFILSSKKLLLSDSGFYLCAWSVLGSGGLDEQFFGPGTRLTVL.

There are a few counts of this clone. The chain joins TRBV7-2 to TRBJ2-5; D remains unclear. The CDR3 spans 12 residues. Trimming removed 3 bases from V and 5 bases from J, with 7 bases in between. Germline V gene sequence: CDR1 SGHTA, CDR2 FQGNSA. CDR3 amino acids: CASSFPRETQYF. For the CDR3, the DNA is TGTGCCAGCAGCTTCCCTCGGGAGACCCAGTACTTC.

At least ten counts were recorded for this clone. Within the sample, other DNA sequences also encode this same CDR3. V usage is TRBV29-1 and J usage is TRBJ1-2; a weak D match, TRBD1 (5 bases). The CDR3 is made up of 13 amino acids. Between the trimmed V and J ends, which lost 6 bases and 5 bases, there was a span of 16 bases. Germline CDR1 is SQVTM and CDR2 is ANQGSEA. In DNA form, the CDR3 reads TGCAGCGTCAGACACGGTGGGACGTATGGCTACACCTTC. Translating it yields CSVRHGGTYGYTF.

This sequence joins TRBV6-6 and TRBJ2-1; no reliable D call. The V gene's germline CDR1 is MNHNY and CDR2 SVGAGI (reference sequence). The CDR3 is 15 residues long. The V end was cut by 5 bases, the J end by 1 base, with 12 bases between. The CDR3 DNA reads TGTGCCAGCAGTCTGGACCCGCTATCCTACAATGAGCAGTTCTTC. Encoded protein: CASSLDPLSYNEQFF.

This clone was seen repeatedly, ten times or more. The rearrangement uses TRBV10-2 and TRBJ2-1; D remains ambiguous. This CDR3 has 12 residues. The V and J ends lost 6 bases and 4 bases respectively, with 7 bases between them. Germline CDR1 reads WSHSY; CDR2 reads SAAADI. The CDR3 DNA follows: TGCGCCAGCAGCGATCCATACAATGAGCAGTTCTTC. This encodes CASSDPYNEQFF.

The rearrangement links TRBV7-9 to TRBJ1-2; TRBD1 aligns across 9 bases. Unmatched junction bases numbered 7, after V lost 8 bases and J lost 6 bases. The CDR3 is 13 residues long. Germline CDR1 SEHNR, CDR2 FQNEAQ (reference sequence). The CDR3 sequence is CASGTGGRNGYTF. CDR3 nucleotide sequence: TGTGCCAGCGGTACAGGGGGCCGCAATGGCTACACCTTC. Together with reference TRBV7-9 and TRBJ1-2, the CDR3 gives the full variable domain: DTGVSQNPRHKITKRGQNVTFRCDPISEHNRLYWYRQTLGQGPEFLTYFQNEAQLEKSRLLSDRFSAERPKGSFSTLEIQRTEQGDSAMYLCASGTGGRNGYTFGSGTRLTVV.

This clone came up once. The rearrangement links TRBV30 to TRBJ1-4, with a tentative D call TRBD1 (6 bases). Trimming pared 2 bases from V and 8 bases from J, leaving 18 bases between. This CDR3 is built from 15 residues. The germline gives CDR1 GTSNPN, CDR2 SVGIG (reference sequence). CDR3 nucleotides: TGTGCCTGGAGTACGACAGGAGGTGATCTCGAAAAACTGTTTTTT. This translates into CAWSTTGGDLEKLFF.

At least ten counts were recorded for this clone. The V call is TRBV30, the J call TRBJ2-2; no definite D call. Germline CDR1 and CDR2: GTSNPN and SVGIG (reference sequence). The CDR3 loop spans 13 amino acids. The ends were cut back, 0 bases at V and 2 bases at J, with 4 bases in the middle. In DNA form, the CDR3 reads TGTGCCTGGAGTGTACATAACACCGGGGAGCTGTTTTTT. This sequence encodes CAWSVHNTGELFF.

This clone was seen repeatedly, ten times or more. The V and J genes are TRBV2 and TRBJ2-7; unclear D gene. The germline gives CDR1 SNHLY, CDR2 FYNNEI. V was clipped by 5 bases and J by 1 base, with 6 bases between them. The length of the CDR3 is 12 residues. The CDR3 region has the DNA TGTGCCAGCAGTAGCGAGTCCTACGAGCAGTACTTC. Translating gives CASSSESYEQYF.

This chain joins TRBV2 and TRBJ2-3; 12 positions agree with TRBD1. Trimming removed 8 bases from V and 6 bases from J; junction bases left unmatched: 3. The CDR3 is made up of 13 amino acids. Germline-derived CDR1 and CDR2 are SNHLY and FYNNEI. The CDR3 sequence: CASGTGGWDTQYF. As DNA, the CDR3 is TGTGCCAGCGGGACAGGGGGCTGGGATACGCAGTATTTT.

V gene TRBV30 combines with J gene TRBJ1-3, with a possible D match to TRBD1 (5 bases). V lost 4 bases to trimming and J lost 0 bases, with 16 bases between them. CDR3 length equals 16 residues. Germline CDR1 GTSNPN, CDR2 SVGIG (reference sequence). In nucleotides, the CDR3 is TGTGCCTGGAACACCGACAGAACCTACTCTGGAAACACCATATATTTT. This translates into CAWNTDRTYSGNTIYF.

This clone was seen repeatedly, ten times or more. The V gene is TRBV10-3, the J gene TRBJ2-5; 8 bases fit TRBD1. The CDR3 covers 14 residues. Germline CDR1 ENHRY, CDR2 SYGVKD. The V segment lost 6 bases and the J segment 1 base; nucleotides outside the gene matches: 4. Here the CDR3 reads CAISLDRAQETQYF. DNA for the CDR3: TGTGCCATCAGCCTGGACAGGGCCCAAGAGACCCAGTACTTC.

This clone was seen only a few times. This chain connects TRBV18 to TRBJ2-7; 7 bases fit TRBD1. Looked up from germline, CDR1 is KGHSH and CDR2 is LQKENI. V lost 3 bases and J lost 3; bases outside the gene matches: 5. CDR3 length: 14 amino acids. In DNA, the CDR3 is TGTGCCAGCTCACCCAAACAGGGGAACTACGAGCAGTACTTC. It is translated as CASSPKQGNYEQYF.